This T cell receptor (beta chain) was obtained from a study of a mutant IDH1 vaccine in newly diagnosed glioma. At the level of the study: Most patients had radiochemotherapy with temozolomide before enrollment; others had one alone.

Clones were sequenced by immunoSEQ multiplex PCR, and TCRdb holds only the in-frame ones, with some missing. Counted here are about 15,000 clones, 75% to 90% occurring once; the ten biggest clones make up roughly 10%. Time point given: baseline, week 1 (first vaccination visit). Documented treatment: pre-vaccination baseline after standard-of-care therapy. Trimming removed 3 bases at V and 2 bases at J, with 11 bases between. Germline V gene sequence: CDR1 KGHSH, CDR2 LQKENI. CDR3 size: 14 residues. Sample: PBMCs, taken from a glioma patient treated with radiotherapy, temozolomide or both. V and J are TRBV18 and TRBJ2-7; D is unresolved. The sequence derives from a woman aged 40 to 50 with glioma. Some clones in this sample may be carry-over from other donors' samples. The CDR3 DNA reads TGTGCCAGCTCACCGCTCAGAACCACCTACGAGCAGTACTTC. It yields the protein CASSPLRTTYEQYF.